This entry concerns a single TCR beta chain. This sample is part of a study of blood T cell repertoires in COVID-19. Per the study methods: For nucleated cells, counts were estimated from reference gene primer amplification. The assay was immunoSEQ multiplex PCR, and TCRdb's table has in-frame clones only and misses some. Clone size and the V and J calls come from that table; the DNA yielded D and trimming. The table lists 90,000 or so clones, around 78% of them singletons. Germline V lookup: CDR1 MNHNY, CDR2 SVGAGI (reference sequence). This CDR3 is 15 amino acids long. Trimming at V came to 5 bases and at J to 7 bases, leaving 13 bases not matched to a gene.

The receptor was derived from a human donor in a cohort sampled during active COVID-19. Specimen: peripheral blood. The chain recombines TRBV6-6 with TRBJ2-5, with TRBD1 matching 7 bases. This CDR3 reads CASSNHGQVDGTQYF. The CDR3 nucleotides are TGTGCCAGCAGTAACCACGGACAGGTAGATGGGACCCAGTACTTC.